Listed here are 23 T cell receptor beta chains from one sample, sequenced in a study of post-analysis software for immune sequencing data. The study, taken as a whole, reports: A few TRBV segments (TRBV5-6, TRBV5-1 and TRBV20-1 among them) occurred more frequently in patients than in controls.

Unique molecular identifiers were built into the TCR beta cDNA libraries. TCRdb recomputed calls from the PCR reads with MiXCR, one row per CDR3 protein. Seen here are roughly 600,000 distinct CDR3 sequences, roughly two fifths observed once, and the top ten hold roughly 1.8%. Antigens for these TCRs are unknown. The sequenced sample consisted of blood. These TCRs come from a girl between 5 and 17 years old with multiple sclerosis.

V gene TRBV5-1 combines with J gene TRBJ1-1; 8 positions match TRBD1. V was pared by 4 bases and J by 4 bases, with 6 bases of the junction left unmatched. Per germline, CDR1 SGHRS and CDR2 YFSETQ. There are 14 residues in the CDR3. CDR3: CASSGGQAGTEAFF. As DNA, the CDR3 is TGCGCCAGCAGCGGGGGACAGGCGGGCACTGAAGCTTTCTTT. Combining the CDR3 with reference TRBV5-1 and TRBJ1-1 gives the whole variable domain KAGVTQTPRYLIKTRGQQVTLSCSPISGHRSVSWYQQTPGQGLQFLFEYFSETQRNKGNFPGRFSGRQFSNSRSEMNVSTLELGDSALYLCASSGGQAGTEAFFGQGTRLTVV.

There are a few counts of this clonotype. The V gene is TRBV7-2, the J gene TRBJ1-2; no firm D call. This CDR3 has 15 residues. V lost 1 base and J lost 8, with 17 bases in between. Germline assignment: CDR1 SGHTA and CDR2 FQGNSA. The CDR3: CASSLGRARMTGYTF. DNA for the CDR3: TGTGCCAGCAGCTTAGGGAGGGCCAGAATGACCGGCTACACCTTC.

This chain connects TRBV18 to TRBJ1-1; possibly TRBD1 for D (5 bases). The CDR3 has 14 residues. Trimming cost V 2 bases and J 0 bases, with 7 bases left between them. From germline, CDR1 is KGHSH and CDR2 LQKENI. CDR3 loop: CASSPRQLNTEAFF. CDR3 in DNA: TGTGCCAGCTCACCAAGACAGCTGAACACTGAAGCTTTCTTT.

The chain has TRBV6-2 or TRBV6-3 and TRBJ2-1; TRBD1 or TRBD2 may be the D gene (6 bases each). Trimming stripped 7 bases from V and 5 bases from J, with 12 bases between. Germline V lookup: CDR1 MNHEY, CDR2 SVGEGT. This CDR3 region has 13 residues. The CDR3 loop is CASTPEGDNEQFF. In DNA, the CDR3 is TGTGCCAGCACCCCGGAGGGGGACAATGAGCAGTTCTTC.

V usage is TRBV5-1 and J usage is TRBJ1-2, with D maybe TRBD1 (6 bases). V lost 3 bases to trimming and J lost 2 bases, with 11 bases between them. The germline gives CDR1 SGHRS, CDR2 YFSETQ. The CDR3 covers 14 residues. The CDR3, as DNA: TGCGCCAGCAGCTCCGAGGGGGTAAACTATGGCTACACCTTC. It translates to CASSSEGVNYGYTF.

The chain links TRBV12-3 or TRBV12-4 to TRBJ1-2; D remains ambiguous. The CDR3 consists of 14 residues. V gave up 3 bases and J gave up 3 bases, with 11 bases separating them. The CDR3 reads CASSLGRRYYGYTF. The CDR3 DNA is TGTGCCAGCAGTTTGGGCAGGCGCTACTATGGCTACACCTTC.

The chain is built from TRBV3-1 and TRBJ1-6, with D maybe TRBD1 (6 bases). Per germline, CDR1 LGHDT and CDR2 YNNKEL (reference sequence). Trimming removed 4 bases at V and 11 bases at J, with 12 bases between. CDR3 length equals 13 residues. The CDR3 region has the DNA TGTGCCAGCAGCCGGGGGGGCACGCCACCCCTCCACTTT. Its protein is CASSRGGTPPLHF.

The genes are TRBV20-1 and TRBJ1-2, with 8 nucleotides matching TRBD1. The length of the CDR3 is 14 residues. Trimming at V came to 8 bases and at J to 3 bases, leaving 11 bases not matched to a gene. Germline CDR1 and CDR2: DFQATT and SNEGSKA (reference sequence). Here the CDR3 DNA reads TGCAGTCCCTTTCGAGGACAGGGAGACTATGGCTACACCTTC. Translation gives CSPFRGQGDYGYTF.

A remark on this clonotype: The junction departs from the called germline gene at one end, perhaps through a read error. The chain uses TRBV4-1 and TRBJ2-1, with 14 bases lining up with TRBD2. This CDR3 region has 19 residues. In germline, CDR1 is MGHRA, CDR2 YSYEKL. Here the CDR3 DNA reads TGCGCTAGCAGCCCTCGGACTAGCGGGAGGTTATCGGGGTACAATGAGCAGTTCTTC. Amino acids: CASSPRTSGRLSGYNEQFF.

The chain carries TRBV2 and TRBJ2-5; no firm D call. Germline lookup yields CDR1 SNHLY and CDR2 FYNNEI. The CDR3 loop spans 14 amino acids. V was shortened by 7 bases and J by 5 bases, with 17 bases between the two germline ends. CDR3 sequence reads: CASNLMGVRETQYF. The CDR3 region has the DNA TGTGCCAGCAATCTGATGGGTGTTAGGGAGACCCAGTACTTC.

The chain couples TRBV6-6 to TRBJ1-1; the D gene is possibly TRBD1 (6 bases). This CDR3 has 12 residues. Germline V gene sequence: CDR1 MNHNY, CDR2 SVGAGI (reference sequence). With 4 bases removed from V and 7 bases from J, the gap between germline ends came to 10 bases. The CDR3 here is CASSSQGIEAFF. CDR3 coding DNA: TGTGCCAGCAGTTCCCAGGGGATTGAAGCTTTCTTT.

This clonotype was detected a few times. The genes are TRBV9 and TRBJ2-3; D gene unclear. Trimming left V 7 bases short and J 2 bases short, with 20 bases between. Germline V gives CDR1 SGDLS, CDR2 YYNGEE. CDR3 length: 16 amino acids. The CDR3 coding sequence is TGTGCCAGCGGTCGTGGACCCCTTTTAGTCACAGATACGCAGTATTTT. Translation: CASGRGPLLVTDTQYF.

This clonotype occurred a few times. The chain is built from TRBV5-1 and TRBJ1-1, with D unclear. With 2 bases removed from V and 5 bases from J, the gap between germline ends came to 22 bases. There are 17 residues in the CDR3. Germline loops: CDR1 SGHRS, CDR2 YFSETQ. The CDR3 DNA is TGCGCCAGCAGCTTCGGAAGGGAGCTGATCCCACCAACTGAAGCTTTCTTT. It translates to CASSFGRELIPPTEAFF.

In the case of this clonotype: One end of the junction does not line up with germline, which may come from a read error. The chain joins TRBV3-1 to TRBJ2-7; TRBD1 matches 9 bases. This CDR3 region has 14 residues. CDR1 and CDR2 from the germline V gene are LGHDT and YNNKEL (reference sequence). CDR3 DNA sequence: TGTGCCAACAGCCCGTTGGACAGGGGCTACGAGCAGTACTTC. It codes for CANSPLDRGYEQYF.

This chain connects TRBV6-4 to TRBJ2-3; TRBD2 matches 7 bases. The CDR3 spans 15 residues. Germline V gives CDR1 MRHNA, CDR2 SNTAGT. The V segment lost 3 bases and the J segment 3 bases; nucleotides outside the gene matches: 6. This CDR3 is CASSDTGGITDTQYF. The CDR3 DNA reads TGTGCCAGCAGTGATACCGGGGGGATAACAGATACGCAGTATTTT.

The V gene is TRBV20-1, the J gene TRBJ1-2; D is uncertain. The CDR3 is 13 residues long. CDR1 and CDR2 from the germline V gene are DFQATT and SNEGSKA (reference sequence). The V gene lost 8 bases and the J gene lost 8 bases, with 21 bases spanning the gap. Here the CDR3 DNA reads TGCAGTCCGTCGGGCAGGCCTACGGGGGGCTACACCTTC. This sequence encodes CSPSGRPTGGYTF.

This rearrangement joins TRBV30 to TRBJ2-7, with a weak D call TRBD1 (6 bases). Germline CDR1 GTSNPN, CDR2 SVGIG (reference sequence). V was clipped by 3 bases and J by 4 bases, with 22 bases between them. The CDR3 loop spans 16 amino acids. The CDR3 sequence: CAWSEIQGRPFYEQYF. As DNA, the CDR3 is TGTGCCTGGAGCGAGATACAGGGTCGTCCCTTTTACGAGCAGTACTTC.

The chain links TRBV7-3 to TRBJ1-2; D is ambiguous. Germline V gene sequence: CDR1 SGHTA, CDR2 FQGTGA. The CDR3 consists of 13 residues. Trimming shortened V by 2 bases and J by 0 bases, and 4 bases separated the two germline ends. CDR3 loop: CASSLRANYGYTF. CDR3 in DNA: TGTGCCAGCAGCTTACGAGCTAACTATGGCTACACCTTC.

The chain joins TRBV12-3 or TRBV12-4 to TRBJ2-3; 9 nucleotides agree with TRBD1. Germline trimming cut 5 bases from V and 3 bases from J; bases unmatched to any gene: 9. CDR3 length: 16 amino acids. CDR3 sequence reads: CASSIFGDRETDTQYF. In nucleotides, the CDR3 is TGTGCCAGCAGTATCTTCGGGGACAGGGAAACAGATACGCAGTATTTT.

This clonotype was counted only a few times. The chain combines TRBV25-1 with TRBJ2-1, with 8 bases that match TRBD2. This CDR3 has 17 amino acids. Germline V CDR1 and CDR2: MGHDK, SYGVNS. After removal of 4 bases from V and 2 bases from J, the junction contained 10 bases not matched to a gene. CDR3 in DNA: TGTGCCAGCAGTGGCGCCGTGGGCGGGGGGACCTACAATGAGCAGTTCTTC. Its translation is CASSGAVGGGTYNEQFF.

The rearrangement joins TRBV12-3 or TRBV12-4 to TRBJ1-1; tentative D call: TRBD1 (5 bases). Deletions cut 4 bases from V and 12 bases from J, with 21 bases between. The CDR3 is 14 residues long. Here the CDR3 reads CASSSGTQLHGPFF. The CDR3 nucleotides read TGTGCCAGCAGTTCGGGGACGCAGCTCCATGGGCCTTTCTTT.

The V gene is TRBV7-2, the J gene TRBJ2-5, with D maybe TRBD2 (5 bases). Trimming removed 7 bases at V and 1 base at J, with 13 bases between. This CDR3 contains 14 residues. CDR1 is SGHTA and CDR2 is FQGNSA in the germline V gene. The CDR3 DNA reads as TGTGCCAGCAACCTAGGACTGATCCAAGAGACCCAGTACTTC. It encodes CASNLGLIQETQYF.

The chain combines TRBV6-5 with TRBJ2-1; D not certain. CDR1 MNHEY and CDR2 SVGAGI come from the germline V gene. The CDR3 runs 13 residues. The V and J ends lost 1 base and 3 bases respectively, with 4 bases between them. The DNA for the CDR3 is TGTGCCAGCAGTTACTTGAACTACAATGAGCAGTTCTTC. Translated, it gives CASSYLNYNEQFF.